This entry lists 29 T cell receptor beta chains sequenced from one sample in a study of blood T cell repertoires in COVID-19. Here immunoSEQ multiplex PCR was the method, and the copy in TCRdb shows in-frame clones only, minus some. This table holds fewer than 400,000 clones, 85% to 90% found once. The sample was peripheral blood. The source is a woman aged 25 to 39 with COVID-19, enrolled during active disease.

The chain employs TRBV2 and TRBJ2-2, with a possible D match to TRBD1 (6 bases). The V end was cut by 8 bases, the J end by 0 bases, with 10 bases between. CDR1 is SNHLY, CDR2 FYNNEI, per germline. The CDR3 spans 14 residues. CDR3: CASVGQSNTGELFF. The CDR3 DNA is TGTGCCAGCGTTGGACAGTCGAACACCGGGGAGCTGTTTTTT.

J is TRBJ1-3 and V is TRBV27; D may be TRBD1 (5 bases). The CDR3 covers 18 residues. Trimming removed 5 bases from V and 2 bases from J, with 22 bases in between. CDR1 is MNHEY and CDR2 is SMNVEV in the germline V gene (reference sequence). DNA for the CDR3: TGTGCCAGCAGTACCCCACCCAGGGTGAGTTGGGCTGGAAACACCATATATTTT. It is translated as CASSTPPRVSWAGNTIYF.

The chain combines TRBV5-1 with TRBJ2-3, with 7 bases matching TRBD1. Losses at the gene ends were 0 bases for V and 4 bases for J; bases not matched to a gene: 11. The length of the CDR3 is 17 residues. Germline V CDR1 and CDR2: SGHRS, YFSETQ. The CDR3 sequence: CASSLVPTGARADTQYF. DNA for the CDR3: TGCGCCAGCAGCTTGGTTCCTACAGGGGCGCGGGCAGATACGCAGTATTTT.

This chain joins TRBV29-1 and TRBJ2-4; TRBD1 matches at 9 bases. The length of the CDR3 is 13 residues. Germline assignment: CDR1 SQVTM and CDR2 ANQGSEA. V lost 3 bases and J lost 3; bases outside the gene matches: 0. The DNA of the CDR3 is TGCAGCGTTGAGGGACAGGGCAAAAACATTCAGTACTTC. This encodes CSVEGQGKNIQYF.

This chain uses TRBV2 with TRBJ1-5; 8 nucleotides line up with TRBD1. The length of the CDR3 is 13 residues. From germline, CDR1 is SNHLY and CDR2 FYNNEI. The chain's CDR3 is CASAQGANQPQHF. CDR3 DNA: TGTGCATCAGCGCAGGGGGCCAATCAGCCCCAGCATTTT.

This clone came up once. The chain employs TRBV27 and TRBJ1-2, with D possibly matching TRBD1 (5 bases). Germline V gene lookup returns CDR1 MNHEY and CDR2 SMNVEV (reference sequence). This CDR3 region has 12 residues. Trimming cost V 5 bases and J 4 bases, with 8 bases left between them. CDR3 residues: CASSTGPYGYTF. DNA for the CDR3: TGTGCCAGCAGTACAGGACCCTATGGCTACACCTTC.

The V gene is TRBV10-1, the J gene TRBJ2-2; 7 positions match TRBD1. Trimming took 7 bases from V and 0 from J; bases not matched to a gene: 8. Germline lookup yields CDR1 WNHNN and CDR2 SYGVQD (reference sequence). The CDR3 covers 16 residues. The CDR3 is CASTGSTGTNTGELFF. CDR3 nucleotides: TGCGCCAGCACAGGGTCGACAGGGACGAACACCGGGGAGCTGTTTTTT.

The V call is TRBV5-1, the J call TRBJ2-2; D is undetermined. The V end lost 2 bases, the J end lost 1 base, and 6 bases lay between the germline ends. The germline V gene has CDR1 SGHRS and CDR2 YFSETQ. CDR3 length: 14 amino acids. In DNA form, the CDR3 reads TGCGCCAGCAGCTTTTCAGGGAACACCGGGGAGCTGTTTTTT. Amino acid sequence: CASSFSGNTGELFF. Looking up the rest from reference TRBV5-1 and TRBJ2-2 gives the full variable domain: KAGVTQTPRYLIKTRGQQVTLSCSPISGHRSVSWYQQTPGQGLQFLFEYFSETQRNKGNFPGRFSGRQFSNSRSEMNVSTLELGDSALYLCASSFSGNTGELFFGEGSRLTVL.

A few counts support this clone. The chain employs TRBV6-5 and TRBJ2-1; 12 bases match TRBD2. Trimming cost V 8 bases and J 6 bases; bases outside gene matches: 8. The CDR3 contains 15 residues. Germline CDR1 reads MNHEY; CDR2 reads SVGAGI. The CDR3 here is CASQLAGGEANEQFF. The DNA for the CDR3 is TGTGCCAGCCAACTAGCGGGAGGTGAGGCCAATGAGCAGTTCTTC.

The V and J genes are TRBV4-1 and TRBJ1-5, with 9 bases identical to TRBD1. The CDR3 extends over 16 amino acids. Trimming took 4 bases from V and 3 from J; bases not matched to a gene: 7. Looked up from germline, CDR1 is MGHRA and CDR2 is YSYEKL. This chain's CDR3 is CASSPYGQGINQPQHF. CDR3 sequence (DNA): TGCGCCAGCAGCCCGTACGGACAGGGGATCAATCAGCCCCAGCATTTT.

The chain employs TRBV6-5 and TRBJ1-1, with D perhaps TRBD1 (5 bases). CDR1 and CDR2 from the germline V gene are MNHEY and SVGAGI. The CDR3 totals 13 residues. The germline V and J ends were trimmed by 6 bases and 0 bases, with 8 bases remaining between them. The CDR3 DNA reads TGTGCCAGCAGCAGGGTTCTGAACACTGAAGCTTTCTTT. This encodes CASSRVLNTEAFF.

This sequence joins TRBV19 and TRBJ2-7, with D possibly TRBD2 on 6 matching bases. The length of the CDR3 is 15 residues. Germline V gives CDR1 LNHDA, CDR2 SQIVND (reference sequence). Trimming pared 3 bases from V and 5 bases from J, leaving 17 bases between. CDR3 DNA sequence: TGTGCCAGTAGTATGATTCGGGACTCCCTCAACGAGCAGTACTTC. It specifies CASSMIRDSLNEQYF.

The chain is built from TRBV19 and TRBJ2-3; 9 bases match TRBD2. Trimming at V came to 3 bases and at J to 1 base, leaving 5 bases not matched to a gene. Germline CDR1 and CDR2: LNHDA and SQIVND (reference sequence). CDR3 length: 16 residues. CDR3 coding DNA: TGTGCCAGTAGTATGACTTGGACTAGCGGCACAGATACGCAGTATTTT. Protein: CASSMTWTSGTDTQYF.

The chain employs TRBV30 and TRBJ1-4; weak D call: TRBD1 (5 bases). CDR3 length: 14 residues. Trimming cost V 2 bases and J 3 bases, with 10 bases left between them. Germline V CDR1 and CDR2: GTSNPN, SVGIG (reference sequence). Here the CDR3 DNA reads TGTGCCTGGAGTCCCTCGACAGCTAATGAAAAACTGTTTTTT. This codes for CAWSPSTANEKLFF.

A remark on this clone: In the same sample, other DNA sequences code for this CDR3. The chain uses TRBV5-1 and TRBJ2-3; 9 bases match TRBD2. V gave up 4 bases and J gave up 3 bases; unmatched junction bases: 3. The CDR3 consists of 14 residues. Germline lookup yields CDR1 SGHRS and CDR2 YFSETQ. In DNA form, the CDR3 reads TGCGCCAGCAGCCTTACTAGCGGGACAGATACGCAGTATTTT. It specifies CASSLTSGTDTQYF.

The rearrangement joins TRBV30 to TRBJ1-1; 9 nucleotides agree with TRBD1. Trimming at V came to 0 bases and at J to 11 bases, leaving 10 bases not matched to a gene. Germline V gives CDR1 GTSNPN, CDR2 SVGIG (reference sequence). This CDR3 has 14 residues. CDR3 bases: TGTGCCTGGAGTGTACCGGGACAGGGATATCGGGCTTTCTTT. Amino acids: CAWSVPGQGYRAFF.

The chain recombines TRBV7-9 with TRBJ2-1; 10 positions agree with TRBD2. Germline V lookup: CDR1 SEHNR, CDR2 FQNEAQ (reference sequence). The CDR3 has 15 amino acids. The junction had 3 bases not matched to a gene; V was cut back by 5 bases and J by 2 bases. The CDR3 is CASSELAGPYNEQFF. The CDR3 DNA reads TGTGCCAGCAGCGAACTAGCGGGACCCTACAATGAGCAGTTCTTC.

The CDR3 DNA follows: TGTGCCAGCAGCCAAGATCTGCTTAGGGACAGCTATGGCTACACCTTC. Translated, it gives CASSQDLLRDSYGYTF. J is TRBJ1-2 and V is TRBV3-1 (or the pseudogene TRBV3-2), with 7 bases identical to TRBD1. Germline V gene sequence: CDR1 LGHDT, CDR2 YNNKEL (reference sequence). This CDR3 has 16 amino acids. J lost 4 bases, V lost 0 bases, and 8 bases had no gene match.

The genes are TRBV4-1 and TRBJ1-6, with a weak D call TRBD1 (6 bases). V lost 3 bases, J lost 7 bases, and 13 bases lay in between. CDR3 length: 15 residues. Germline-derived CDR1 and CDR2 are MGHRA and YSYEKL. CDR3 DNA: TGCGCCAGCAGCCAGGCCACAGGGTTCAATTCACCCCTCCACTTT. Translation gives CASSQATGFNSPLHF.

The chain carries TRBV25-1 and TRBJ2-2; TRBD2 aligns across 7 bases. After removal of 6 bases from V and 1 base from J, the junction contained 5 bases not matched to a gene. This CDR3 is 15 amino acids long. Germline loops: CDR1 MGHDK, CDR2 SYGVNS. CDR3: CASRPAGRNTGELFF. In nucleotides, the CDR3 is TGTGCCAGCAGACCAGCGGGAAGGAACACCGGGGAGCTGTTTTTT.

This clone was seen only once. The rearrangement links TRBV7-2 to TRBJ2-7; D unclear. The CDR3 totals 14 residues. The ends were cut back, 4 bases at V and 3 bases at J, with 13 bases in the middle. The germline CDR1 and CDR2 sequences are SGHTA and FQGNSA. CDR3 sequence: CASSSTTIGYEQYF. The CDR3 DNA follows: TGTGCCAGCAGCTCCACTACGATCGGCTACGAGCAGTACTTC.

This clone showed up just once. V usage is TRBV7-9 and J usage is TRBJ1-1, with D possibly TRBD1 on 6 matching bases. The germline V and J ends were trimmed by 4 bases and 0 bases, with 9 bases remaining between them. The germline V gene has CDR1 SEHNR and CDR2 FQNEAQ (reference sequence). The CDR3 spans 14 residues. CDR3 protein: CASSSGHLNTEAFF. CDR3 DNA sequence: TGTGCCAGCAGCTCGGGACACTTGAACACTGAAGCTTTCTTT.

This rearrangement joins TRBV5-1 to TRBJ2-4, with 10 bases matching TRBD1. Losses at the gene ends were 1 base for V and 6 bases for J; bases not matched to a gene: 7. CDR3 length equals 16 residues. Germline V gene sequence: CDR1 SGHRS, CDR2 YFSETQ. The CDR3 nucleotides are TGCGCCAGCAGCTTGACCGGGACAGGGGTGGGAAACATTCAGTACTTC. It codes for CASSLTGTGVGNIQYF.

Notes on this clone: Other DNA sequences in this sample translate to the same CDR3. The DNA of the CDR3 is TGTGCCAGCAGCTCAACCGGGACAGGGGGCACTGAAGCTTTCTTT. This codes for CASSSTGTGGTEAFF. This chain links TRBV7-9 with TRBJ1-1; TRBD1 matches 11 bases. CDR1 is SEHNR and CDR2 is FQNEAQ in the germline V gene (reference sequence). V gave up 4 bases and J gave up 4 bases; unmatched junction bases: 5. The CDR3 runs to 15 residues. The variable domain in full, completed from reference TRBV7-9 and TRBJ1-1, reads DTGVSQNPRHKITKRGQNVTFRCDPISEHNRLYWYRQTLGQGPEFLTYFQNEAQLEKSRLLSDRFSAERPKGSFSTLEIQRTEQGDSAMYLCASSSTGTGGTEAFFGQGTRLTVV.

CDR3 loop: CASSTGQGMNTEAFF. The CDR3 nucleotides read TGTGCCAGTAGTACGGGACAGGGGATGAACACTGAAGCTTTCTTT. The V gene is TRBV19, the J gene TRBJ1-1, with 10 nucleotides matching TRBD1. The CDR3 contains 15 residues. Trimming removed 4 bases from V and 0 bases from J; junction bases left unmatched: 2. From germline, CDR1 is LNHDA and CDR2 SQIVND (reference sequence).

As concerns this clone: Other DNA sequences from this sample encode an identical CDR3 as well. The J gene is TRBJ2-7, the V gene TRBV24-1; 7 positions match TRBD1. The V and J ends lost 4 bases and 5 bases, in that order; junction bases with no gene match: 7. The length of the CDR3 is 14 residues. Germline V gene lookup returns CDR1 KGHDR and CDR2 SFDVKD. The CDR3 DNA reads TGTGCCACCAGTGACCCCGGAACAGGGGACGAGCAGTACTTC. As protein: CATSDPGTGDEQYF.

The chain has TRBV2 and TRBJ2-1; TRBD2 matches at 12 bases. The length of the CDR3 is 20 residues. The V gene's germline CDR1 is SNHLY and CDR2 FYNNEI. Unmatched junction bases numbered 18, after V lost 6 bases and J lost 3 bases. CDR3 amino acids: CASRAPLGTSGLQDYNEQFF. CDR3 bases: TGTGCCAGCAGAGCTCCCCTGGGGACTAGCGGGTTACAGGACTACAATGAGCAGTTCTTC.

This clone was picked up one time. The chain couples TRBV20-1 to TRBJ1-3; no clear D gene. CDR3 size: 13 residues. V was shortened by 3 bases and J by 2 bases, with 8 bases between the two germline ends. Germline loops: CDR1 DFQATT, CDR2 SNEGSKA (reference sequence). The CDR3 sequence: CSASTTAGNTIYF. As DNA, the CDR3 is TGCAGTGCTAGTACCACGGCTGGAAACACCATATATTTT.

This clone came up once. CDR3 nucleotide sequence: TGTGCCAGCAGCCAAGAGCGGCAGTCCATGAACACTGAAGCTTTCTTT. This translates into CASSQERQSMNTEAFF. The rearrangement links TRBV4-2 to TRBJ1-1, with unresolved D. The ends were cut back, 0 bases at V and 0 bases at J, with 11 bases in the middle. Germline V CDR1 and CDR2: LGHNA, YNFKEQ. The CDR3 spans 16 residues.